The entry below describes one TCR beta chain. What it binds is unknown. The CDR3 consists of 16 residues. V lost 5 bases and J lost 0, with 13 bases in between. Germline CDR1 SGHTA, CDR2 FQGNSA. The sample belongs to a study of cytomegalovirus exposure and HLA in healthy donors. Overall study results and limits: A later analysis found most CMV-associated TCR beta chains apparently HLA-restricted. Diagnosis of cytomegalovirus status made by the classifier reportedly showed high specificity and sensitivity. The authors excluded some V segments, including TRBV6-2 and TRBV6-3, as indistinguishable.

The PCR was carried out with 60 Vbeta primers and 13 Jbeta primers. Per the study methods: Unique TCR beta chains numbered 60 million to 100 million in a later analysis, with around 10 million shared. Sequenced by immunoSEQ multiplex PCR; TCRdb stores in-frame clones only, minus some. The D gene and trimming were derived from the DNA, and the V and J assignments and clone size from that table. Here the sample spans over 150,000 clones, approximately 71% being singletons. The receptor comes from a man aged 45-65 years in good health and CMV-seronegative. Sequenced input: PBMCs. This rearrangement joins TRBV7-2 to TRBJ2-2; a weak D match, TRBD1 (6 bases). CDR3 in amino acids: CASSARGQTNTGELFF. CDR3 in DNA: TGTGCCAGCAGCGCCAGGGGCCAAACGAACACCGGGGAGCTGTTTTTT.